Following are 32 T cell receptor beta chains from one sample sequenced in a study of blood T cell repertoires in COVID-19. The assay was immunoSEQ multiplex PCR, and TCRdb's table has in-frame clones only and misses some. The table includes about 46,000 clones, roughly 85% detected once. Input material: peripheral blood. Source of these receptors: a man aged 60 to 75 with acute or convalescent COVID-19.

The V call is TRBV6-5, the J call TRBJ1-1; D possibly corresponds to TRBD1 (6 bases). The CDR3 length is 14 residues. Trimming cost V 6 bases and J 2 bases, with 13 bases left between them. Germline-derived CDR1 and CDR2 are MNHEY and SVGAGI. CDR3 sequence reads: CASRRGQLNTEAFF. CDR3 bases: TGTGCCAGCAGACGCGGACAGTTAAACACTGAAGCTTTCTTT.

In this sample, this clone turned up many times. V gene TRBV19 combines with J gene TRBJ1-6; unclear D gene. V dropped 1 base and J dropped 9 bases, with 13 bases sitting between them. This CDR3 is 15 amino acids long. Germline V CDR1 and CDR2: LNHDA, SQIVND (reference sequence). The CDR3 loop is CASSIAPGDGSPLHF. For the CDR3, the DNA is TGTGCCAGTAGTATAGCCCCGGGTGACGGTTCACCCCTCCACTTT.

This rearrangement joins TRBV5-4 to TRBJ2-5; 7 bases match TRBD2. The J segment lost 4 bases and the V segment lost 3 bases, leaving 15 bases of the junction unmatched. Germline CDR1 reads SGHNT; CDR2 reads YYREEE (reference sequence). The CDR3 runs to 17 residues. CDR3 in amino acids: CASSSSPQGGSGETQYF. The CDR3 coding sequence is TGTGCCAGCAGCTCTTCCCCCCAGGGCGGGAGTGGAGAGACCCAGTACTTC.

In DNA, the CDR3 is TGTGCCAGTAGTATACACCAGGGTGGCGAGCAGTACTTC. This gives the protein CASSIHQGGEQYF. This chain connects TRBV19 to TRBJ2-7, with D possibly being TRBD1 (5 bases). Germline V gene sequence: CDR1 LNHDA, CDR2 SQIVND (reference sequence). The CDR3 consists of 13 residues. Trimming pared 2 bases from V and 6 bases from J, leaving 11 bases between.

The chain links TRBV12-3 or TRBV12-4 to TRBJ2-1; the D is unclear. The V end was cut by 5 bases, the J end by 7 bases, with 12 bases between. The CDR3 covers 13 residues. The DNA for the CDR3 is TGTGCCAGCAGTCCGCGCTACGCGAATGAGCAGTTCTTC. Amino acid sequence: CASSPRYANEQFF.

The rearrangement uses TRBV6-6 and TRBJ2-7; TRBD1 agrees at 9 bases. V was pared by 5 bases and J by 4 bases, with 6 bases of the junction left unmatched. Germline CDR1 and CDR2: MNHNY and SVGAGI (reference sequence). CDR3 length: 14 amino acids. The CDR3 DNA reads as TGTGCCAGCAGTCGGGGGACAGGGTCGTACGAGCAGTACTTC. This encodes CASSRGTGSYEQYF.

The chain links TRBV6-2 or TRBV6-3 to TRBJ1-5; 9 bases match TRBD1. V lost 5 bases, J lost 6 bases, and 11 bases stayed unmatched. CDR3 length: 16 residues. Germline V gives CDR1 MNHEY, CDR2 SVGEGT. The CDR3: CASSPRPRQGGQPQHF. The CDR3 bases are TGTGCCAGCAGTCCACGCCCGAGACAGGGGGGTCAGCCCCAGCATTTT.

The chain employs TRBV10-1 and TRBJ2-2, with TRBD2 identical over 7 bases. Germline values: CDR1 WNHNN, CDR2 SYGVQD (reference sequence). The CDR3 contains 14 residues. Trimming cost V 8 bases and J 4 bases; bases outside gene matches: 7. The CDR3 sequence is CASRRTRGTGELFF. DNA of the CDR3: TGCGCCAGCCGGAGGACTAGGGGCACCGGGGAGCTGTTTTTT.

The V gene is TRBV19, the J gene TRBJ1-1, with D uncertain. V was shortened by 7 bases and J by 1 base, with 13 bases between the two germline ends. Per germline, CDR1 LNHDA and CDR2 SQIVND (reference sequence). CDR3 length equals 14 residues. The CDR3 here is CASTDRAGNTEAFF. CDR3 coding DNA: TGTGCCAGTACCGATCGGGCGGGGAACACTGAAGCTTTCTTT.

This clone occurred a few times. Different DNA sequences within this sample yield the same CDR3. The CDR3 DNA sequence: TGTGCCAGCAGCTTGGGGGCGCCGGATAGCAATCAGCCCCAGCATTTT. As protein: CASSLGAPDSNQPQHF. The chain recombines TRBV5-4 with TRBJ1-5; D gene uncertain. This CDR3 contains 16 residues. Trimming stripped 0 bases from V and 0 bases from J, with 10 bases between. Germline loops: CDR1 SGHNT, CDR2 YYREEE (reference sequence). Full variable domain (remainder filled in from reference TRBV5-4 and TRBJ1-5): ETGVTQSPTHLIKTRGQQVTLRCSSQSGHNTVSWYQQALGQGPQFIFQYYREEENGRGNFPPRFSGLQFPNYSSELNVNALELDDSALYLCASSLGAPDSNQPQHFGDGTRLSIL.

In nucleotides, the CDR3 is TGTGCCAGCAGTTTAGCTGGTCGGTCGGGTTCACCCCTCCACTTT. Translation: CASSLAGRSGSPLHF. The rearrangement links TRBV28 to TRBJ1-6; D not resolved. The CDR3 is 15 amino acids. V was clipped by 2 bases and J by 9 bases, with 14 bases between them. Germline values: CDR1 MDHEN, CDR2 SYDVKM.

The chain links TRBV14 to TRBJ2-4, with 9 nucleotides matching TRBD1. The CDR3 contains 15 residues. Per germline, CDR1 SGHDN and CDR2 FVKESK. J gave up 6 bases and V 1 base, and 4 bases lay outside the gene matches. In nucleotides, the CDR3 is TGTGCCAGCAGCCAAGCCAGGGGACAGGGAAACATTCAGTACTTC. The encoded protein is CASSQARGQGNIQYF.

This clone is termed medium-sized (0.01 to 0.1%). V usage is TRBV27 and J usage is TRBJ2-2, with unresolved D. V was pared by 6 bases and J by 1 base, with 9 bases between. The CDR3 spans 14 residues. The germline CDR1 and CDR2 sequences are MNHEY and SMNVEV (reference sequence). DNA of the CDR3: TGTGCCAGCAGCAGGCAACTGAACACCGGGGAGCTGTTTTTT. Translation gives CASSRQLNTGELFF.

This clone has only a few counts. The V call is TRBV14, the J call TRBJ1-4, with D unclear. Trimming shortened V by 4 bases and J by 2 bases, and 8 bases separated the two germline ends. The CDR3 spans 14 residues. Germline values: CDR1 SGHDN, CDR2 FVKESK. CDR3 loop: CASSRGYTNEKLFF. The CDR3 nucleotides read TGTGCCAGCAGCCGAGGGTACACTAATGAAAAACTGTTTTTT.

About this clone itself: This sample also contains other DNA sequences that code for the same CDR3. The rearrangement joins TRBV5-1 to TRBJ2-3; D may be TRBD1 (5 bases). Trimming took 0 bases from V and 0 from J, leaving 5 bases between them. CDR3 length: 14 amino acids. Looked up from germline, CDR1 is SGHRS and CDR2 is YFSETQ. CDR3 nucleotides: TGCGCCAGCAGCTTGGGACAGAGCACAGATACGCAGTATTTT. It codes for CASSLGQSTDTQYF.

The chain joins TRBV27 to TRBJ1-1, with TRBD1 matching 8 bases. This CDR3 has 15 amino acids. Trimming cost V 2 bases and J 1 base; bases outside gene matches: 3. Per germline, CDR1 MNHEY and CDR2 SMNVEV (reference sequence). The CDR3 coding sequence is TGTGCCAGCAGTTTAGTGGGGACAGGGAACACTGAAGCTTTCTTT. It codes for CASSLVGTGNTEAFF.

The chain combines TRBV5-1 with TRBJ2-7, with 8 nucleotides matching TRBD1. This CDR3 is built from 14 residues. Losses at the gene ends were 0 bases for V and 7 bases for J; bases not matched to a gene: 6. CDR1 is SGHRS, CDR2 YFSETQ, per germline. This CDR3 reads CASSLAQGAAEQYF. CDR3 nucleotides: TGCGCCAGCAGCTTGGCCCAGGGGGCTGCGGAGCAGTACTTC.

The gene calls are TRBV7-6 and TRBJ2-5; 7 nucleotides match TRBD2. V lost 1 base, J lost 5 bases, and 13 bases stayed unmatched. This CDR3 contains 17 residues. Germline V gene lookup returns CDR1 SGHVS and CDR2 FNYEAQ. The CDR3 loop reads CASSLEYSGRSRETQYF. For the CDR3, the DNA is TGTGCCAGCAGCTTAGAGTATAGCGGGCGCTCCAGGGAGACCCAGTACTTC.

The gene calls are TRBV28 and TRBJ1-2; a weak D match, TRBD1 (6 bases). Trimming cost V 10 bases and J 4 bases, with 13 bases left between them. This CDR3 is built from 12 residues. Germline-derived CDR1 and CDR2 are MDHEN and SYDVKM. CDR3 in amino acids: CATLRQVYGYTF. The CDR3 nucleotides are TGTGCCACCCTCAGACAGGTCTATGGCTACACCTTC.

The rearrangement uses TRBV25-1 and TRBJ1-1; 8 bases agree with TRBD1. The CDR3 contains 14 residues. Germline V gene lookup returns CDR1 MGHDK and CDR2 SYGVNS. V gave up 2 bases and J gave up 3 bases; unmatched junction bases: 2. The CDR3 spells CASSEGQGDTEAFF. CDR3 sequence (DNA): TGTGCCAGCAGTGAAGGACAGGGAGACACTGAAGCTTTCTTT.

The chain has TRBV7-9 and TRBJ2-1, with 12 positions matching TRBD2. Germline V gene lookup returns CDR1 SEHNR and CDR2 FQNEAQ (reference sequence). The CDR3 totals 16 residues. The V gene end was trimmed by 1 base and the J gene end by 8 bases; junction bases not matched to a gene: 6. The CDR3 protein is CASSLGLAGVGDEQFF. Here the CDR3 DNA reads TGTGCCAGCAGCTTAGGACTAGCGGGAGTCGGCGATGAGCAGTTCTTC.

The CDR3 DNA reads as TGTGCCAGCAGCCTCAGGGGCCTAACCTCCTACGAGCAGTACTTC. This translates into CASSLRGLTSYEQYF. This sequence joins TRBV7-8 and TRBJ2-7; weak D call: TRBD1 (6 bases). CDR3 length equals 15 residues. Germline loops: CDR1 SGHVS, CDR2 FQNEAQ. Trimming stripped 5 bases from V and 0 bases from J, with 14 bases between.

This rearrangement joins TRBV28 to TRBJ2-7, with TRBD2 as a possible D gene (6 bases). Germline values: CDR1 MDHEN, CDR2 SYDVKM. The CDR3 is 15 amino acids. V was clipped by 1 base and J by 11 bases, with 21 bases between them. For the CDR3, the DNA is TGTGCCAGCAGTTTATTCGGTCAGAGGACGGGGAGGAAGTACTTC. It is translated as CASSLFGQRTGRKYF. Supplemented by reference TRBV28 and TRBJ2-7, the full variable domain reads DVKVTQSSRYLVKRTGEKVFLECVQDMDHENMFWYRQDPGLGLRLIYFSYDVKMKEKGDIPEGYSVSREKKERFSLILESASTNQTSMYLCASSLFGQRTGRKYFGPGTRLTVT.

J is TRBJ2-1 and V is TRBV29-1; TRBD2 matches 7 bases. Germline lookup yields CDR1 SQVTM and CDR2 ANQGSEA. CDR3 length: 14 amino acids. V lost 5 bases, J lost 3 bases, and 7 bases stayed unmatched. DNA for the CDR3: TGCAGCGTTCCAAAAGCGGGAATCTACAATGAGCAGTTCTTC. Protein sequence: CSVPKAGIYNEQFF.

V is TRBV5-5 and J is TRBJ2-5; 10 bases map to TRBD2. CDR3 size: 17 residues. Looked up from germline, CDR1 is SGHKS and CDR2 is YYEKEE (reference sequence). The V and J ends lost 0 bases and 4 bases, in that order; junction bases with no gene match: 9. The CDR3 region is CASSLVASGRAGETQYF. In DNA, the CDR3 is TGTGCCAGCAGCTTGGTTGCCAGCGGGAGGGCCGGAGAGACCCAGTACTTC.

The chain links TRBV28 to TRBJ2-1, with TRBD2 matching over 9 bases. The CDR3 totals 13 residues. V trimming: 7 bases; J trimming: 7 bases; junction bases outside the gene matches: 5. Looked up from germline, CDR1 is MDHEN and CDR2 is SYDVKM. The CDR3, as DNA: TGTGCCAGCACGGCGGGAGGGCATAATGAGCAGTTCTTC. Translating gives CASTAGGHNEQFF.

The rearrangement links TRBV28 to TRBJ2-7; 16 bases match TRBD2. Germline V gives CDR1 MDHEN, CDR2 SYDVKM. The CDR3 spans 20 residues. V dropped 4 bases and J dropped 7; count of bases not matched to a gene: 19. The CDR3 protein is CASSSPSTGGTSGRAGEQYF. CDR3 DNA: TGTGCCAGCAGTTCACCCTCGACAGGCGGGACTAGCGGGAGGGCCGGGGAGCAGTACTTC.

The table lists this clone with a count of one. This chain connects TRBV18 to TRBJ2-7; D not resolved. CDR3 length: 13 residues. Trimming stripped 5 bases from V and 3 bases from J, with 11 bases between. Germline V CDR1 and CDR2: KGHSH, LQKENI. The CDR3 DNA follows: TGTGCCAGCTCATCCGGGTCCTACTACGAGCAGTACTTC. Encoded protein: CASSSGSYYEQYF.

The chain is built from TRBV10-3 and TRBJ1-1; a possible D gene is TRBD1 (5 bases). CDR1 is ENHRY, CDR2 SYGVKD, per germline. The ends were cut back, 4 bases at V and 0 bases at J, with 9 bases in the middle. CDR3 length equals 14 residues. CDR3 in amino acids: CAISARELNTEAFF. CDR3 nucleotide sequence: TGTGCCATCAGTGCCAGGGAATTGAACACTGAAGCTTTCTTT.

This sequence joins TRBV28 and TRBJ2-7; TRBD2 matches 10 bases. The CDR3 consists of 15 residues. Germline CDR1 and CDR2: MDHEN and SYDVKM. Germline trimming cut 2 bases from V and 1 base from J; bases unmatched to any gene: 2. This CDR3 reads CASSLTSGTSYEQYF. As DNA, the CDR3 is TGTGCCAGCAGTTTAACTAGCGGGACGTCCTACGAGCAGTACTTC.

The gene calls are TRBV15 and TRBJ1-2; TRBD1 matches 9 bases. Germline V gives CDR1 LNHNV, CDR2 YYDKDF (reference sequence). After removal of 1 base from V and 6 bases from J, the junction contained 3 bases not matched to a gene. There are 14 residues in the CDR3. For the CDR3, the DNA is TGTGCCACCAGCAGAGCCGGGACAGGGAATGGCTACACCTTC. Protein: CATSRAGTGNGYTF.

This chain joins TRBV10-2 and TRBJ2-3; a weak D match, TRBD2 (6 bases). Trimming took off 4 bases at V and 4 bases at J, with 15 bases between the two ends. This CDR3 is 15 amino acids long. Germline-derived CDR1 and CDR2 are WSHSY and SAAADI. The CDR3 is CASSASGSRADTQYF. The CDR3 DNA reads as TGCGCCAGCAGTGCCTCCGGGAGTAGGGCAGATACGCAGTATTTT.